The 13 T cell receptor beta chains below were found in one sample sequenced in a study of cytomegalovirus exposure and HLA in healthy donors. PCR was performed using 60 Vbeta and 13 Jbeta primers. Method: immunoSEQ multiplex PCR; TCRdb's copy keeps in-frame clones and lacks some. The sample holds some 110,000 clones; 65% to 90% are singletons and the top ten take 3.9%. Material for sequencing was PBMCs. The receptors were gathered from a woman in her 30s in good health and CMV-seronegative.

The J gene is TRBJ1-4, the V gene TRBV7-9; D remains unclear. Germline V lookup: CDR1 SEHNR, CDR2 FQNEAQ (reference sequence). The V and J ends lost 5 bases and 3 bases respectively, with 13 bases between them. The CDR3 length is 15 residues. The CDR3 sequence: CASSPAEGSNEKLFF. The DNA of the CDR3 is TGTGCCAGCAGCCCTGCTGAGGGCTCTAATGAAAAACTGTTTTTT.

The J gene is TRBJ1-5, the V gene TRBV19; D is perhaps TRBD1 (5 bases). The V and J ends lost 9 bases and 3 bases respectively, with 15 bases between them. CDR1 LNHDA and CDR2 SQIVND come from the germline V gene (reference sequence). The CDR3 runs to 14 residues. The CDR3 sequence is CASRVGGPNQPQHF. As DNA, the CDR3 is TGTGCCAGCAGGGTGGGGGGACCCAATCAGCCCCAGCATTTT.

The chain carries TRBV28 and TRBJ1-2, with 7 bases that match TRBD1. From germline, CDR1 is MDHEN and CDR2 SYDVKM. J gave up 1 base and V 8 bases, and 7 bases lay outside the gene matches. This CDR3 comprises 14 residues. CDR3 sequence (DNA): TGTGCCAGCGGTCGGACAGGCCTTAACTATGGCTACACCTTC. Its protein product is CASGRTGLNYGYTF.

The chain couples TRBV7-6 to TRBJ1-1, with 7 bases aligning to TRBD1. The CDR3 runs 15 residues. Trimming took 0 bases from V and 2 from J; bases not matched to a gene: 3. The germline gives CDR1 SGHVS, CDR2 FNYEAQ. The chain's CDR3 is CASSLAGGDNTEAFF. The DNA for the CDR3 is TGTGCCAGCAGCTTAGCAGGGGGCGACAACACTGAAGCTTTCTTT.

This rearrangement joins TRBV28 to TRBJ2-5; D gene ambiguous. V lost 9 bases to trimming and J lost 0 bases, with 8 bases between them. Germline CDR1 is MDHEN and CDR2 is SYDVKM. The CDR3 has 12 amino acids. CDR3 DNA: TGTGCCAGTCAGAAGTACCAAGAGACCCAGTACTTC. This sequence encodes CASQKYQETQYF.

The genes are TRBV18 and TRBJ1-5, with 8 bases aligning to TRBD1. CDR3 length: 20 amino acids. Per germline, CDR1 KGHSH and CDR2 LQKENI. Losses at the gene ends were 6 bases for V and 1 base for J; bases not matched to a gene: 20. The CDR3 coding sequence is TGTGCCAGCTCGTCAAATTTTGGGACAGGAGAGAAACGGAGCAATCAGCCCCAGCATTTT. Amino acids: CASSSNFGTGEKRSNQPQHF. The whole variable domain, remainder taken from reference TRBV18 and TRBJ1-5, is NAGVMQNPRHLVRRRGQEARLRCSPMKGHSHVYWYRQLPEEGLKFMVYLQKENIIDESGMPKERFSAEFPKEGPSILRIQQVVRGDSAAYFCASSSNFGTGEKRSNQPQHFGDGTRLSIL.

The V call is TRBV19, the J call TRBJ2-3, with 9 bases matching TRBD2. This CDR3 spans 17 amino acids. Germline CDR1 is LNHDA and CDR2 is SQIVND (reference sequence). Unmatched junction bases numbered 8, after V lost 2 bases and J lost 2 bases. DNA for the CDR3: TGTGCCAGTAGTATATCTAGCGGGGCCCCCTTCACAGATACGCAGTATTTT. Protein product: CASSISSGAPFTDTQYF.

This sequence joins TRBV5-1 and TRBJ2-2, with 9 nucleotides matching TRBD1. V shed 4 bases, J shed 6 bases, and the junction held 1 base outside the gene matches. The CDR3 consists of 13 residues. Germline-derived CDR1 and CDR2 are SGHRS and YFSETQ. The CDR3 loop reads CASSGDRAGELFF. The CDR3 region has the DNA TGCGCCAGCAGCGGGGACAGGGCCGGGGAGCTGTTTTTT.

This clone has just a few counts. The J gene is TRBJ1-3, the V gene TRBV19; D is possibly TRBD1 (5 bases). CDR3 length equals 14 residues. CDR1 and CDR2 (germline): LNHDA, SQIVND (reference sequence). V lost 7 bases to trimming and J lost 0 bases, with 10 bases between them. In nucleotides, the CDR3 is TGTGCCAGTAAGGGGTCGAGCTCTGGAAACACCATATATTTT. Residues: CASKGSSSGNTIYF. Full variable domain (missing parts from reference TRBV19 and TRBJ1-3): DGGITQSPKYLFRKEGQNVTLSCEQNLNHDAMYWYRQDPGQGLRLIYYSQIVNDFQKGDIAEGYSVSREKKESFPLTVTSAQKNPTAFYLCASKGSSSGNTIYFGEGSWLTVV.

The V and J genes are TRBV2 and TRBJ2-5; 7 positions agree with TRBD2. With 4 bases clipped from V and 3 bases from J, the junction kept 8 bases outside the gene matches. In germline, CDR1 is SNHLY, CDR2 FYNNEI. The CDR3 length is 15 residues. The CDR3 DNA reads as TGTGCCAGCAGTGCCCTTTGGCGGGAGAAAGAGACCCAGTACTTC. Amino acid sequence: CASSALWREKETQYF.

The J gene is TRBJ2-2, the V gene TRBV11-3; D possibly corresponds to TRBD2 (5 bases). Trimming shortened V by 6 bases and J by 3 bases, and 8 bases separated the two germline ends. The CDR3 totals 13 residues. Germline assignment: CDR1 SGHNT and CDR2 YENEEA. The CDR3 sequence is CASRTGYTGELFF. The CDR3 nucleotides are TGTGCCAGCAGGACGGGATACACCGGGGAGCTGTTTTTT.

The V gene is TRBV5-1, the J gene TRBJ2-3; D perhaps matches TRBD2 (7 bases). Trimming removed 4 bases from V and 2 bases from J, with 14 bases in between. The germline gives CDR1 SGHRS, CDR2 YFSETQ. This CDR3 has 15 amino acids. DNA of the CDR3: TGCGCCAGCAGCCGGGGGGCGGGAGCCACAGATACGCAGTATTTT. Translated: CASSRGAGATDTQYF.

The V gene is TRBV5-8, the J gene TRBJ2-3, with unresolved D. CDR1 is SGHTS, CDR2 YDEGEE, per germline. This CDR3 is 13 amino acids long. V was clipped by 4 bases and J by 2 bases, with 8 bases between them. CDR3 nucleotide sequence: TGTGCCAGCAGCGCCAGACTCACAGATACGCAGTATTTT. Its protein is CASSARLTDTQYF.